This T cell receptor (beta chain) stems from a study of blood T cell repertoires in COVID-19. Study in general: Donors in the United States, Italy and Spain gave samples during acute or convalescent COVID-19. The cDNA or gDNA used as material had been derived from T cells, B-cell-depleted T cells, or PBMCs.

V dropped 1 base and J dropped 2 bases, with 12 bases sitting between them. Germline V gene data show CDR1 as LGHNA and CDR2 as YNFKEQ. This CDR3 has 16 residues. As processed by the authors: How many nucleated cells were present was estimated from reference gene primer amplification. This table comes from immunoSEQ multiplex PCR, and its TCRdb copy is limited to in-frame clones, with some not included. V, J and clone size were drawn from that table, and D and trimming were deduced from the DNA. The sample carries fewer than 150,000 clones, about 90% recorded once. The sequencing input was peripheral blood. The TCR comes from a woman in her forties or fifties who had recovered from COVID-19. This sequence joins TRBV4-2 and TRBJ2-1, with D possibly being TRBD2 (5 bases). CDR3 bases: TGTGCCAGCAGCCAAGGCTCAGCGGCCACCTACAATGAGCAGTTCTTC. This codes for CASSQGSAATYNEQFF.